A selection of T cell receptor beta chains follows, all from one sample in a study of tumor and adjacent non-tumor tissue in lung cancer. TCRdb re-called the multiplex PCR reads through MiXCR, storing one row per CDR3 protein. The sample holds about 110,000 distinct CDR3 sequences, over 75% seen once. Sequences were obtained from lung tumor tissue. Receptors originate from a man in his 70s with non-small cell lung cancer. CDR3s include the opening cysteine and the closing phenylalanine or tryptophan. Each record gives: clone size, D gene, J gene, CDR3 length, V gene, CDR3 protein, CDR3 DNA. The D gene is left open where the match is weak. The size entry is marked missing in some rows and otherwise reads once, few, many or a size class.

clone_size: many; d_call: NA; j_call: TRBJ2-1; cdr3_length: 14; v_call: TRBV4-2; cdr3_aa: CASSQVNRGNEQFF; cdr3_nt: TGTGCCAGCAGCCAAGTTAATCGGGGCAATGAGCAGTTCTTC
clone_size: NA; d_call: TRBD1; j_call: TRBJ2-3; cdr3_length: 14; v_call: TRBV10-2; cdr3_aa: CASSWDRENQSQYF; cdr3_nt: TGCGCCAGCAGCTGGGACAGGGAGAACCAGTCCCAGTATTTT
clone_size: few; d_call: TRBD1; j_call: TRBJ2-1; cdr3_length: 14; v_call: TRBV4-2; cdr3_aa: CASSHPRQGPFQFF; cdr3_nt: TGTGCTAGCAGCCACCCAAGACAGGGGCCCTTCCAGTTCTTC
clone_size: NA; d_call: NA; j_call: TRBJ2-1; cdr3_length: 14; v_call: TRBV10-2; cdr3_aa: CANSEPPLVYEQFF; cdr3_nt: TGCGCCAACAGTGAGCCTCCACTAGTATATGAGCAGTTCTTC
clone_size: NA; d_call: TRBD2; j_call: TRBJ2-2; cdr3_length: 15; v_call: TRBV11-2; cdr3_aa: CANSIHGGADGELFF; cdr3_nt: TGTGCCAACAGCATACACGGGGGGGCTGACGGGGAACTGTTTTTT
clone_size: NA; d_call: TRBD2; j_call: TRBJ2-7; cdr3_length: 15; v_call: TRBV6-5; cdr3_aa: CAVGRGLAGYYEQYF; cdr3_nt: TGTGCCGTCGGAAGGGGACTAGCAGGTTATTACGAGCAGTATTTC
clone_size: many; d_call: TRBD1; j_call: TRBJ1-1; cdr3_length: 13; v_call: TRBV20-1; cdr3_aa: CSAGGTANTEAFF; cdr3_nt: TGCAGTGCTGGCGGGACAGCGAACACTGAAGCTTTCTTT
clone_size: NA; d_call: NA; j_call: TRBJ2-7; cdr3_length: 15; v_call: TRBV11-2; cdr3_aa: CGSSPYSETTYEQYF; cdr3_nt: TGTGGCAGTAGCCCGTACTCCGAGACAACCTACGAGCAGTACTTC
clone_size: NA; d_call: NA; j_call: TRBJ1-2; cdr3_length: 13; v_call: TRBV6-6; cdr3_aa: CVSSHGGGVGYTF; cdr3_nt: TGTGTCAGCAGTCACGGGGGAGGGGTGGGCTACACCTTC
clone_size: medium-sized; d_call: NA; j_call: TRBJ2-7; cdr3_length: 11; v_call: TRBV12-3/TRBV12-4; cdr3_aa: CASSLWTEQYF; cdr3_nt: TGTGCCAGCAGTTTGTGGACCGAGCAGTACTTC
clone_size: NA; d_call: TRBD2; j_call: TRBJ2-7; cdr3_length: 21; v_call: TRBV4-3; cdr3_aa: CASSQVRNSKGLVGGSYEQYF; cdr3_nt: TGCGCCAGCAGCCAAGTCCGTAACTCAAAAGGACTAGTGGGAGGCTCCTACGAGCAGTACTTC
clone_size: NA; d_call: NA; j_call: TRBJ2-3; cdr3_length: 14; v_call: TRBV29-1; cdr3_aa: CSVAWTSSTDAQYF; cdr3_nt: TGCAGCGTCGCTTGGACATCTAGCACAGATGCGCAGTATTTT
clone_size: NA; d_call: TRBD1; j_call: TRBJ2-2; cdr3_length: 16; v_call: TRBV11-2; cdr3_aa: CATSLVGTGVAGELFF; cdr3_nt: TGTGCTACCAGCCTAGTGGGCACAGGGGTTGCCGGGGAGCTGTTTTTT
clone_size: NA; d_call: NA; j_call: TRBJ2-3; cdr3_length: 13; v_call: TRBV12-3/TRBV12-4; cdr3_aa: CVRGLGQTDTQYF; cdr3_nt: TGTGTCAGGGGTTTAGGTCAAACAGATACGCAGTATTTT
clone_size: NA; d_call: NA; j_call: TRBJ2-7; cdr3_length: 14; v_call: TRBV12-3/TRBV12-4; cdr3_aa: CASSFGGPLCEQYF; cdr3_nt: TGTGCCAGCAGCTTCGGGGGGCCTCTATGCGAGCAGTACTTC
clone_size: NA; d_call: TRBD2; j_call: TRBJ2-2; cdr3_length: 16; v_call: TRBV14; cdr3_aa: CASKRTSGANTGKLFF; cdr3_nt: TGTGCCAGCAAGCGGACTAGCGGAGCGAACACCGGGAAGCTGTTTTTT
clone_size: once; d_call: NA; j_call: TRBJ2-1; cdr3_length: 16; v_call: TRBV6-1; cdr3_aa: CVSSEYRLVGYNEQFF; cdr3_nt: TGTGTCAGCAGTGAATATAGACTAGTTGGCTACAATGAGCAGTTCTTC
clone_size: NA; d_call: TRBD2; j_call: TRBJ2-3; cdr3_length: 17; v_call: TRBV29-1; cdr3_aa: CNLHGLAGGGITDTQYF; cdr3_nt: TGTAACTTGCACGGACTAGCGGGAGGAGGGATCACAGATACGCAGTATTTT
clone_size: once; d_call: NA; j_call: TRBJ2-3; cdr3_length: 16; v_call: TRBV11-2; cdr3_aa: CACSLTQGGSTDTQYF; cdr3_nt: TGCGCCTGTAGCTTAACTCAGGGTGGAAGCACAGATACGCAGTATTTT
clone_size: NA; d_call: NA; j_call: TRBJ1-2; cdr3_length: 13; v_call: TRBV29-1; cdr3_aa: CRVLQTGAYGYTF; cdr3_nt: TGCCGCGTGCTCCAAACGGGAGCCTATGGCTACACCTTC
clone_size: many; d_call: TRBD2; j_call: TRBJ2-4; cdr3_length: 14; v_call: TRBV28; cdr3_aa: CASSLQGFGGSPYF; cdr3_nt: TGTGCCAGCAGTTTACAAGGATTCGGGGGGTCACCGTACTTC
clone_size: NA; d_call: NA; j_call: TRBJ1-1; cdr3_length: 15; v_call: TRBV6-5; cdr3_aa: CASSYSPGGNAEAFF; cdr3_nt: TGTGCCAGCAGTTACTCGCCGGGGGGGAACGCTGAAGCTTTCTTT
clone_size: NA; d_call: NA; j_call: TRBJ2-3; cdr3_length: 14; v_call: TRBV28; cdr3_aa: CTSKSPIGRDTQYF; cdr3_nt: TGTACCAGCAAGTCCCCAATAGGGAGAGATACGCAGTATTTT
clone_size: NA; d_call: TRBD1; j_call: TRBJ2-7; cdr3_length: 15; v_call: TRBV6-2/TRBV6-3; cdr3_aa: CASSTETGGSYEQYF; cdr3_nt: TGTGCCAGCAGTACTGAGACAGGGGGGTCCTACGAGCAGTACTTC
clone_size: once; d_call: TRBD1; j_call: TRBJ2-7; cdr3_length: 15; v_call: TRBV20-1; cdr3_aa: CSARGEGTDTYKQYF; cdr3_nt: TGCAGTGCTAGAGGTGAGGGGACAGACACCTACAAGCAGTACTTC
clone_size: many; d_call: TRBD2; j_call: TRBJ2-3; cdr3_length: 14; v_call: TRBV29-1; cdr3_aa: CSVEGSSGGDTQYF; cdr3_nt: TGCAGCGTTGAGGGTTCATCCGGGGGGGATACGCAGTATTTT
clone_size: NA; d_call: NA; j_call: TRBJ2-2; cdr3_length: 14; v_call: TRBV11-2; cdr3_aa: CATITPGYTGELFF; cdr3_nt: TGTGCCACTATCACCCCAGGCTACACCGGGGAGCTGTTTTTT
clone_size: NA; d_call: TRBD2; j_call: TRBJ2-1; cdr3_length: 15; v_call: TRBV6-2/TRBV6-3; cdr3_aa: CASSPGLGNINTQFF; cdr3_nt: TGTGCCAGCAGTCCGGGACTAGGCAATATCAATACGCAGTTCTTC
clone_size: NA; d_call: NA; j_call: TRBJ1-1; cdr3_length: 17; v_call: TRBV12-3/TRBV12-4; cdr3_aa: CTSSFADLSMVGTEAFF; cdr3_nt: TGTACCAGCAGTTTCGCGGATCTGTCTATGGTGGGAACTGAAGCTTTCTTT
clone_size: once; d_call: NA; j_call: TRBJ1-4; cdr3_length: 15; v_call: TRBV5-5; cdr3_aa: CASSPWTASNVKLFF; cdr3_nt: TGTGCCAGCAGCCCCTGGACAGCCTCTAATGTAAAACTGTTTTTT
clone_size: NA; d_call: TRBD1; j_call: TRBJ1-1; cdr3_length: 15; v_call: TRBV6-1; cdr3_aa: CANTQWGQNRSEAFF; cdr3_nt: TGTGCCAACACCCAATGGGGACAGAATCGTTCTGAAGCTTTCTTT
clone_size: NA; d_call: NA; j_call: TRBJ2-7; cdr3_length: 13; v_call: TRBV11-2; cdr3_aa: CAISLAVALDQYF; cdr3_nt: TGTGCCATCAGTTTAGCAGTAGCTCTCGATCAGTACTTC
clone_size: NA; d_call: TRBD1; j_call: TRBJ2-5; cdr3_length: 15; v_call: TRBV12-3/TRBV12-4; cdr3_aa: CDSSRLGTVQETQYF; cdr3_nt: TGTGACAGCAGCCGACTCGGGACAGTCCAAGAGACCCAGTACTTC
clone_size: NA; d_call: NA; j_call: TRBJ1-1; cdr3_length: 12; v_call: TRBV29-1; cdr3_aa: CSDFGPGTKAFF; cdr3_nt: TGCAGCGACTTCGGACCGGGAACTAAAGCTTTCTTT
clone_size: NA; d_call: NA; j_call: TRBJ1-1; cdr3_length: 14; v_call: TRBV29-1; cdr3_aa: CSATTVGPNSGAFF; cdr3_nt: TGCAGCGCAACCACGGTTGGGCCTAATAGCGGAGCTTTCTTT
clone_size: NA; d_call: NA; j_call: TRBJ2-5; cdr3_length: 13; v_call: TRBV5-6; cdr3_aa: CASSSLETETQYF; cdr3_nt: TGTGCCAGCAGCTCCTTGGAGACGGAGACCCAGTACTTC
clone_size: NA; d_call: TRBD1; j_call: TRBJ1-1; cdr3_length: 16; v_call: TRBV11-3; cdr3_aa: CTSSLKTGSMNTEAFF; cdr3_nt: TGTACTAGCAGCTTAAAGACAGGGTCGATGAATACTGAAGCTTTCTTT
clone_size: NA; d_call: TRBD1; j_call: TRBJ1-6; cdr3_length: 12; v_call: TRBV28; cdr3_aa: CAWGTGRSPPHF; cdr3_nt: TGTGCCTGGGGGACAGGGAGGTCACCCCCCCACTTT
clone_size: many; d_call: TRBD2; j_call: TRBJ2-7; cdr3_length: 13; v_call: TRBV20-1; cdr3_aa: CSASQRERGEQYF; cdr3_nt: TGCAGTGCTAGTCAGCGGGAGCGGGGAGAGCAGTACTTC
clone_size: NA; d_call: NA; j_call: TRBJ2-5; cdr3_length: 13; v_call: TRBV29-1; cdr3_aa: CSFDGGLGETQYF; cdr3_nt: TGCAGCTTTGATGGGGGTCTTGGGGAGACCCAGTACTTC
clone_size: few; d_call: NA; j_call: TRBJ1-1; cdr3_length: 18; v_call: TRBV5-1; cdr3_aa: CANSSVRGGAYMNTEAFF; cdr3_nt: TGCGCCAACAGCTCCGTTCGGGGGGGGGCTTACATGAACACTGAAGCTTTCTTT
clone_size: NA; d_call: NA; j_call: TRBJ2-2; cdr3_length: 16; v_call: TRBV11-2; cdr3_aa: CASSLVDTRVAGELFF; cdr3_nt: TGTGCCAGTAGCTTAGTGGACACAAGGGTTGCCGGGGAGCTGTTTTTT
clone_size: medium-sized; d_call: NA; j_call: TRBJ2-3; cdr3_length: 15; v_call: TRBV12-3/TRBV12-4; cdr3_aa: CASSLGDGGPDTQYF; cdr3_nt: TGTGCCAGCAGTTTGGGGGACGGGGGGCCAGATACGCAGTATTTT
clone_size: NA; d_call: NA; j_call: TRBJ2-3; cdr3_length: 15; v_call: TRBV5-1; cdr3_aa: CASSQGNPMMDTQYF; cdr3_nt: TGCGCCAGCAGTCAAGGGAATCCCATGATGGATACGCAGTATTTT
clone_size: NA; d_call: NA; j_call: TRBJ2-5; cdr3_length: 13; v_call: TRBV11-1; cdr3_aa: CTSSLVWVGSQYF; cdr3_nt: TGTACCAGCAGCTTAGTGTGGGTGGGATCCCAGTACTTC
clone_size: NA; d_call: TRBD1; j_call: TRBJ1-6; cdr3_length: 16; v_call: TRBV6-2/TRBV6-3; cdr3_aa: CASRTETGRSNLPLHF; cdr3_nt: TGTGCCAGCAGAACCGAGACAGGGAGATCTAATTTACCCCTCCACTTT
clone_size: NA; d_call: NA; j_call: TRBJ1-2; cdr3_length: 16; v_call: TRBV10-3; cdr3_aa: CAISSLSLGSSYGYTF; cdr3_nt: TGTGCCATCAGTTCCCTCTCACTGGGATCGTCCTATGGTTACACCTTC
clone_size: NA; d_call: NA; j_call: TRBJ2-7; cdr3_length: 13; v_call: TRBV5-1; cdr3_aa: CASSLDPSCEQYF; cdr3_nt: TGCGCCAGCAGCTTGGATCCATCTTGCGAGCAGTACTTC
clone_size: NA; d_call: NA; j_call: TRBJ2-5; cdr3_length: 15; v_call: TRBV11-1; cdr3_aa: CDSSLGRSNQETQYF; cdr3_nt: TGTGACAGCAGCCTGGGTAGGAGTAATCAGGAGACCCAGTACTTC
clone_size: NA; d_call: NA; j_call: TRBJ1-2; cdr3_length: 11; v_call: TRBV29-1; cdr3_aa: CSVFVANGYTF; cdr3_nt: TGCAGCGTTTTTGTGGCGAATGGCTACACCTTC
clone_size: many; d_call: NA; j_call: TRBJ2-2; cdr3_length: 17; v_call: TRBV4-1; cdr3_aa: CASSREGGATNTGELFF; cdr3_nt: TGCGCCAGCAGCCGAGAGGGGGGGGCTACGAACACCGGGGAGCTGTTTTTT
clone_size: many; d_call: NA; j_call: TRBJ1-2; cdr3_length: 14; v_call: TRBV5-4; cdr3_aa: CASSFSGGNYGYTF; cdr3_nt: TGTGCCAGCAGCTTCTCGGGGGGCAACTATGGCTACACCTTC